The 26 T cell receptor beta chains presented below share a single source sample, sequenced in a study of blood T cells in healthy people across ages (dated by TCRdb to 2015 to 2017). The receptor library was made with 5' RACE. The instrument given in TCRdb is Illumina HiSeq 2500. A second PCR of about 6 to 11 cycles was performed with a sample-barcoded 5' primer and a J-beta primer mix. The public reads were reprocessed in TCRdb via fastp at Q25 and MiXCR, keeping in-frame beta chains. Identical CDR3 protein sequences are pooled into one entry, listed with their most common genes and DNA. Present in this sample are 1,500,000 or so distinct CDR3 sequences, roughly 60% of which were seen just once. The top ten clonotypes cover approximately 7% of the sample. Material for sequencing was blood. Every receptor here comes from a man aged 18-30 years in good health.

The chain is built from TRBV6-5 and TRBJ1-1; D uncertain. V was clipped by 2 bases and J by 3 bases, with 13 bases between them. The germline gives CDR1 MNHEY, CDR2 SVGAGI. The CDR3 is 15 residues long. The CDR3 reads CASSYGYGSDTEAFF. The CDR3 region has the DNA TGTGCCAGCAGTTACGGGTACGGGTCGGACACTGAAGCTTTCTTT.

The V call is TRBV27, the J call TRBJ2-2; perhaps D is TRBD1 or TRBD2 (6 bases each). This CDR3 is built from 16 residues. CDR1 MNHEY and CDR2 SMNVEV come from the germline V gene (reference sequence). Trimming took 7 bases from V and 3 from J, leaving 18 bases between them. The CDR3 loop is CASKPGVGGYTGELFF. Written as DNA, the CDR3 is TGTGCCAGCAAACCGGGGGTAGGGGGGTACACCGGGGAGCTGTTTTTT.

The chain carries TRBV11-3 and TRBJ2-5; D is uncertain. The CDR3 extends over 12 amino acids. Germline-derived CDR1 and CDR2 are SGHNT and YENEEA. Trimming shortened V by 7 bases and J by 0 bases, and 6 bases separated the two germline ends. CDR3 sequence: CASKGNQETQYF. CDR3 nucleotides: TGTGCCAGCAAAGGCAACCAAGAGACCCAGTACTTC.

This clonotype was seen only a few times. The V gene is TRBV5-1, the J gene TRBJ2-7, with TRBD1 identical over 9 bases. The CDR3 totals 16 residues. The ends lost 3 bases at V and 0 bases at J; junction bases unmatched: 7. Germline assignment: CDR1 SGHRS and CDR2 YFSETQ. This chain's CDR3 is CASSSGQGNPSYEQYF. CDR3 bases: TGCGCCAGCAGCTCGGGACAGGGCAACCCCTCCTACGAGCAGTACTTC.

The chain couples TRBV20-1 to TRBJ1-2; possibly TRBD1 for D (5 bases). CDR3 length: 13 amino acids. Germline V gene lookup returns CDR1 DFQATT and CDR2 SNEGSKA (reference sequence). Between the trimmed V and J ends, which lost 4 bases and 4 bases, there was a span of 13 bases. CDR3 sequence (DNA): TGCAGTGCTAAGACAGCGGCGTCCTATGGCTACACCTTC. It encodes CSAKTAASYGYTF.

The chain employs TRBV4-2 and TRBJ2-3, with no clear D. Germline assignment: CDR1 LGHNA and CDR2 YNFKEQ. The CDR3 extends over 13 amino acids. The germline V and J ends were trimmed by 0 bases and 12 bases, with 13 bases remaining between them. The DNA of the CDR3 is TGTGCCAGCAGCCAAGAACGGGCCCCTCTCCAGTATTTT. Translating gives CASSQERAPLQYF.

This chain connects TRBV29-1 to TRBJ2-1, with D unresolved. The CDR3 sequence is 14 residues long. Germline values: CDR1 SQVTM, CDR2 ANQGSEA. V was trimmed by 4 bases and J by 0 bases, leaving 10 bases between them. The CDR3 reads CSVVRPNSYNEQFF. CDR3 DNA sequence: TGCAGCGTTGTACGACCGAACTCCTACAATGAGCAGTTCTTC.

This clonotype appeared a few times. The chain recombines TRBV4-3 with TRBJ2-7, with D perhaps being TRBD1 or TRBD2 (6 bases each). The CDR3 loop spans 17 amino acids. V was trimmed by 0 bases and J by 3 bases, leaving 18 bases between them. From germline, CDR1 is LGHNA and CDR2 YSLEER. CDR3 sequence (DNA): TGCGCCAGCAGCCAAGACAGATCACAGGGACTTTTCTACGAGCAGTACTTC. Translated: CASSQDRSQGLFYEQYF.

V usage is TRBV20-1 and J usage is TRBJ1-4; the D gene is possibly TRBD1 (5 bases). The CDR3 covers 13 residues. Germline-derived CDR1 and CDR2 are DFQATT and SNEGSKA (reference sequence). V was clipped by 2 bases and J by 8 bases, with 12 bases between them. For the CDR3, the DNA is TGCAGTGCTAGATGGGGGGTTCGGGAAAAACTGTTTTTT. The encoded protein is CSARWGVREKLFF.

The chain links TRBV5-1 to TRBJ2-3, with 11 bases that match TRBD2. The germline V gene encodes CDR1 SGHRS and CDR2 YFSETQ. The CDR3 runs to 17 residues. The junction had 10 bases not matched to a gene; V was cut back by 4 bases and J by 3 bases. This CDR3 is CASSLGLLAGVTDTQYF. CDR3 in DNA: TGCGCCAGCAGCCTGGGACTACTAGCGGGAGTAACAGATACGCAGTATTTT.

This chain uses TRBV4-1 with TRBJ2-5, with D possibly TRBD1 on 6 matching bases. V dropped 0 bases and J dropped 2 bases, with 16 bases sitting between them. Germline V CDR1 and CDR2: MGHRA, YSYEKL. This CDR3 comprises 17 residues. CDR3 DNA: TGCGCCAGCAGCCAAGATTGGTCAGGGGTGGGGCAAGAGACCCAGTACTTC. This codes for CASSQDWSGVGQETQYF.

The CDR3 loop reads CASSSPGVARELFF. DNA for the CDR3: TGTGCCAGCAGCTCCCCGGGGGTGGCCCGGGAGCTGTTTTTT. J is TRBJ2-2 and V is TRBV7-9, with D possibly matching TRBD2 (6 bases). The germline V and J ends were trimmed by 4 bases and 9 bases, with 15 bases remaining between them. Germline V CDR1 and CDR2: SEHNR, FQNEAQ (reference sequence). The CDR3 consists of 14 residues.

This clonotype was recorded once. This chain connects TRBV20-1 to TRBJ2-7, with D hard to call. Germline lookup yields CDR1 DFQATT and CDR2 SNEGSKA (reference sequence). The CDR3 is 14 amino acids. Trimming stripped 1 base from V and 2 bases from J, with 12 bases between. Here the CDR3 reads CSARGGEFTYEQYF. CDR3 coding DNA: TGCAGTGCTAGAGGTGGAGAGTTTACCTACGAGCAGTACTTC.

The table lists this clonotype with a few counts. V usage is TRBV15 and J usage is TRBJ1-2; TRBD1 might be the D (5 bases). Germline CDR1 reads LNHNV; CDR2 reads YYDKDF (reference sequence). V was shortened by 5 bases and J by 1 base, with 17 bases between the two germline ends. The CDR3 has 16 residues. The CDR3 DNA reads as TGTGCCACCAGCTCCCCGGGGGGGATTCTTAACTATGGCTACACCTTC. Encoded protein: CATSSPGGILNYGYTF.

The rearrangement links TRBV7-9 to TRBJ2-1; D remains unclear. Germline CDR1 reads SEHNR; CDR2 reads FQNEAQ (reference sequence). V was shortened by 0 bases and J by 6 bases, with 12 bases between the two germline ends. The CDR3 spans 15 residues. For the CDR3, the DNA is TGTGCCAGCAGCTTAGCGCTGGCCGTGCGCAATGAGCAGTTCTTC. As protein: CASSLALAVRNEQFF.

This clonotype was observed a few times. The chain links TRBV10-3 to TRBJ2-7, with unresolved D. Germline values: CDR1 ENHRY, CDR2 SYGVKD. The CDR3 is 16 amino acids. Trimming stripped 3 bases from V and 3 bases from J, with 18 bases between. CDR3 sequence (DNA): TGTGCCATCAGTGAATATGTAAGTGGCCCGAACTACGAGCAGTACTTC. It yields the protein CAISEYVSGPNYEQYF.

In its sample, this clonotype was seen a few times. The genes are TRBV11-2 and TRBJ2-2; TRBD2 might be the D (6 bases). Germline values: CDR1 SGHAT, CDR2 FQNNGV. Trimming left V 10 bases short and J 4 bases short, with 10 bases between. This CDR3 is built from 12 residues. The CDR3 spells CATWRVTGELFF. CDR3 nucleotides: TGTGCCACCTGGAGGGTCACCGGGGAGCTGTTTTTT. Based on the CDR3 plus reference TRBV11-2 and TRBJ2-2, the full variable domain is EAGVAQSPRYKIIEKRQSVAFWCNPISGHATLYWYQQILGQGPKLLIQFQNNGVVDDSQLPKDRFSAERLKGVDSTLKIQPAKLEDSAVYLCATWRVTGELFFGEGSRLTVL.

V gene TRBV7-2 combines with J gene TRBJ2-3; D unclear. V lost 4 bases, J lost 2 bases, and 16 bases lay in between. There are 16 residues in the CDR3. Germline values: CDR1 SGHTA, CDR2 FQGNSA. The CDR3 nucleotides read TGTGCCAGCAGCTCTAGAGTGCGCGGAACCACAGATACGCAGTATTTT. Its protein product is CASSSRVRGTTDTQYF.

The gene calls are TRBV20-1 and TRBJ2-1, with 8 bases matching TRBD1. V trimming: 4 bases; J trimming: 12 bases; junction bases outside the gene matches: 11. The germline V gene has CDR1 DFQATT and CDR2 SNEGSKA (reference sequence). The CDR3 covers 13 residues. For the CDR3, the DNA is TGCAGTGCTACACCCAACCAGGGGGCTGCGCAGTTCTTC. Encoded protein: CSATPNQGAAQFF.

The chain combines TRBV5-1 with TRBJ1-4; D is unclear. CDR1 and CDR2 from the germline V gene are SGHRS and YFSETQ. The CDR3 extends over 15 amino acids. V shed 4 bases and J shed 4 bases, with 14 bases lying between them. The CDR3 DNA sequence: TGCGCCAGCAGCCCCACAGAGCCCTATAATGAAAAACTGTTTTTT. As protein: CASSPTEPYNEKLFF.

The V call is TRBV6-5, the J call TRBJ2-1; TRBD2 matches at 8 bases. The CDR3 extends over 15 amino acids. V gave up 6 bases and J gave up 3 bases; unmatched junction bases: 7. Germline CDR1 and CDR2: MNHEY and SVGAGI. In DNA, the CDR3 is TGTGCCAGCAGCCACAAGCGGGAGATCTACAATGAGCAGTTCTTC. Translation: CASSHKREIYNEQFF.

The chain links TRBV20-1 to TRBJ2-5; 9 positions match TRBD2. The CDR3 extends over 16 amino acids. Unmatched junction bases numbered 10, after V lost 0 bases and J lost 5 bases. Germline V gives CDR1 DFQATT, CDR2 SNEGSKA (reference sequence). Here the CDR3 reads CSARDRSGTSPETQYF. CDR3 nucleotide sequence: TGCAGTGCTAGAGATCGGTCCGGGACTAGCCCTGAGACCCAGTACTTC.

The CDR3 loop is CASRPIGVESYEQYF. The CDR3 DNA is TGTGCCAGCAGGCCGATAGGGGTAGAAAGCTACGAGCAGTACTTC. V is TRBV12-3 or TRBV12-4 and J is TRBJ2-7; possible D gene TRBD1, 5 bases. V was shortened by 6 bases and J by 3 bases, with 18 bases between the two germline ends. The CDR3 has 15 amino acids.

This sequence joins TRBV4-1 and TRBJ2-5; D not certain. The CDR3 consists of 12 residues. Germline CDR1 and CDR2: MGHRA and YSYEKL. Trimming removed 3 bases at V and 1 base at J, with 3 bases between. CDR3 loop: CASSHSQETQYF. The CDR3 bases are TGCGCCAGCAGCCATAGCCAAGAGACCCAGTACTTC.

There are a few counts of this clonotype. This chain uses TRBV25-1 with TRBJ2-6, with 9 bases aligning to TRBD2. Unmatched junction bases numbered 5, after V lost 5 bases and J lost 0 bases. Per germline, CDR1 MGHDK and CDR2 SYGVNS. The CDR3 runs to 17 residues. The CDR3 DNA reads TGTGCCAGCAGTACTAGCGGGTGGGGCTCTGGGGCCAACGTCCTGACTTTC. It codes for CASSTSGWGSGANVLTF.

V gene TRBV20-1 combines with J gene TRBJ1-2, with unresolved D. Trimming left V 4 bases short and J 0 bases short, with 9 bases between. CDR3 length: 13 residues. From germline, CDR1 is DFQATT and CDR2 SNEGSKA (reference sequence). The CDR3 DNA follows: TGCAGTGCTACCATGGTGACTAACTATGGCTACACCTTC. Protein sequence: CSATMVTNYGYTF.